One and the same sample provided the 6 T cell receptor beta chains below, sequenced in a study of graft-versus-host responses after intestinal transplantation (dated by TCRdb to the early 2020s). Libraries were built with the immunoSEQ multiplex PCR assay. This immuneACCESS table, as held by TCRdb, lists in-frame sequences with V and J called but not all clones. Of the missing ones, under half trace to an unresolved V gene in checked studies; the others have no known cause. The sample contains 50,000 to 75,000 clones, over 90% of them found a single time. The top ten constitute 1.7% of the sample. These receptors are not linked to any known antigen. This specimen's time point label, per the study, means: cells obtained before transplantation from donor or recipient. The starting material was unstimulated CD8+ T cells sorted from spleen or lymph node cells, obtained before transplant. These receptors were taken from a human donor who was the organ donor for an intestinal transplant.

The chain combines TRBV7-8 with TRBJ1-2, with TRBD1 as a possible D gene (5 bases). Trimming took off 4 bases at V and 2 bases at J, with 17 bases between the two ends. The CDR3 length is 16 residues. Germline-derived CDR1 and CDR2 are SGHVS and FQNEAQ. The CDR3 coding sequence is TGTGCCAGCAGCTCCTTGACAGCAAACTCCAACTATGGCTACACCTTC. The encoded protein is CASSSLTANSNYGYTF.

J is TRBJ2-7 and V is TRBV5-1; 8 positions match TRBD1. Losses at the gene ends were 1 base for V and 2 bases for J; bases not matched to a gene: 11. CDR1 SGHRS and CDR2 YFSETQ come from the germline V gene. This CDR3 has 17 amino acids. In DNA form, the CDR3 reads TGCGCCAGCAGCTTGTCCTTTAGGGGACAGGCCCCCTACGAGCAGTACTTC. As protein: CASSLSFRGQAPYEQYF. The variable domain in full, with the rest retrieved from reference TRBV5-1 and TRBJ2-7, is KAGVTQTPRYLIKTRGQQVTLSCSPISGHRSVSWYQQTPGQGLQFLFEYFSETQRNKGNFPGRFSGRQFSNSRSEMNVSTLELGDSALYLCASSLSFRGQAPYEQYFGPGTRLTVT.

This chain joins TRBV7-8 and TRBJ1-5, with D perhaps matching TRBD1 (5 bases). From germline, CDR1 is SGHVS and CDR2 FQNEAQ. V was pared by 5 bases and J by 7 bases, with 21 bases between. The CDR3 sequence is 16 residues long. CDR3 DNA: TGTGCCAGCAGCCTCGGGACTGGGCAAGGGAGACAGCCCCAGCATTTT. Its protein product is CASSLGTGQGRQPQHF.

The chain uses TRBV7-8 and TRBJ2-5, with 10 positions matching TRBD2. V lost 1 base, J lost 2 bases, and 7 bases stayed unmatched. Looked up from germline, CDR1 is SGHVS and CDR2 is FQNEAQ. The CDR3 contains 17 residues. CDR3 sequence (DNA): TGTGCCAGCAGCTTAGGGGGACTAGCGTTAATTCAAGAGACCCAGTACTTC. Protein product: CASSLGGLALIQETQYF. Filled out from reference TRBV7-8 and TRBJ2-5, the complete variable domain reads GAGVSQSPRYKVAKRGQDVALRCDPISGHVSLFWYQQALGQGPEFLTYFQNEAQLDKSGLPSDRFFAERPEGSVSTLKIQRTQQEDSAVYLCASSLGGLALIQETQYFGPGTRLLVL.

This rearrangement joins TRBV28 to TRBJ2-5, with D hard to call. Between the trimmed V and J ends, which lost 3 bases and 3 bases, there was a span of 17 bases. Germline V CDR1 and CDR2: MDHEN, SYDVKM. The CDR3 runs 16 residues. In DNA, the CDR3 is TGTGCCAGCAGTTTTATTGATGGAGTCTCCAAAGAGACCCAGTACTTC. Its translation is CASSFIDGVSKETQYF. Looking up the rest from reference TRBV28 and TRBJ2-5 gives the full variable domain: DVKVTQSSRYLVKRTGEKVFLECVQDMDHENMFWYRQDPGLGLRLIYFSYDVKMKEKGDIPEGYSVSREKKERFSLILESASTNQTSMYLCASSFIDGVSKETQYFGPGTRLLVL.

V is TRBV11-2 and J is TRBJ1-1; possible D gene TRBD1, 6 bases. Trimming removed 7 bases at V and 2 bases at J, with 17 bases between. Germline V lookup: CDR1 SGHAT, CDR2 FQNNGV. The CDR3 has 15 residues. The CDR3, as DNA: TGTGCCAGCACCTCATACAGGGTGAAAAACACTGAAGCTTTCTTT. The encoded protein is CASTSYRVKNTEAFF. Variable domain in full (rest from reference TRBV11-2 and TRBJ1-1): EAGVAQSPRYKIIEKRQSVAFWCNPISGHATLYWYQQILGQGPKLLIQFQNNGVVDDSQLPKDRFSAERLKGVDSTLKIQPAKLEDSAVYLCASTSYRVKNTEAFFGQGTRLTVV.